The 28 T cell receptor beta chains below come from one sample, sequenced in a study of CD8 T cells in ankylosing spondylitis. Each CDR3 protein is one row after TCRdb ran MiXCR on the 5' RACE reads. The sample holds some 130,000 distinct CDR3 sequences, about 7.3% seen once. Source material: blood, either unsorted or a sorted T cell fraction (not recorded which). The receptors here all came from a female donor with ankylosing spondylitis or in good health (not recorded which).

This chain connects TRBV29-1 to TRBJ1-1; 7 bases are a match to TRBD1. The ends lost 5 bases at V and 1 base at J; junction bases unmatched: 7. Germline-derived CDR1 and CDR2 are SQVTM and ANQGSEA. CDR3 length: 14 residues. The CDR3 sequence: CSVRQGGGNTEAFF. In DNA form, the CDR3 reads TGCAGCGTTAGACAGGGAGGAGGGAACACTGAAGCTTTCTTT. The entire variable domain, with the rest obtained from reference TRBV29-1 and TRBJ1-1, is as follows: SAVISQKPSRDICQRGTSLTIQCQVDSQVTMMFWYRQQPGQSLTLIATANQGSEATYESGFVIDKFPISRPNLTFSTLTVSNMSPEDSSIYLCSVRQGGGNTEAFFGQGTRLTVV.

There are many counts of this clonotype. This chain links TRBV5-1 with TRBJ2-7, with D uncertain. The germline V gene encodes CDR1 SGHRS and CDR2 YFSETQ. Trimming cost V 4 bases and J 6 bases, with 11 bases left between them. The CDR3 runs to 12 residues. DNA for the CDR3: TGCGCCAGCAGCCTTGGACCCGCCGAGCAGTACTTC. Protein: CASSLGPAEQYF.

This clonotype was picked up many times. V and J are TRBV7-3 and TRBJ1-1; D is undetermined. Germline assignment: CDR1 SGHTA and CDR2 FQGTGA. Trimming cost V 0 bases and J 2 bases, with 7 bases left between them. The CDR3 covers 14 residues. The CDR3 reads CASSLTTENTEAFF. CDR3 DNA: TGTGCCAGCAGCTTAACGACGGAAAACACTGAAGCTTTCTTT.

The sample holds many counts of this clonotype. This chain links TRBV5-1 with TRBJ2-2, with TRBD2 identical over 8 bases. J gave up 5 bases and V 4 bases, and 7 bases lay outside the gene matches. The CDR3 consists of 15 residues. Looked up from germline, CDR1 is SGHRS and CDR2 is YFSETQ. In DNA, the CDR3 is TGCGCCAGCAGCCTGACTAGCGAGGAGACCGGGGAGCTGTTTTTT. This sequence encodes CASSLTSEETGELFF.

V is TRBV5-1 and J is TRBJ1-1; D remains unclear. This CDR3 contains 14 residues. Deletions cut 9 bases from V and 0 bases from J, with 15 bases between. Germline CDR1 and CDR2: SGHRS and YFSETQ. The CDR3 loop is CANSLETMNTEAFF. The DNA for the CDR3 is TGCGCCAATAGCTTGGAGACCATGAACACTGAAGCTTTCTTT.

This clonotype was recorded at least ten times. This chain connects TRBV5-6 to TRBJ2-7, with TRBD1 matching over 7 bases. V lost 4 bases to trimming and J lost 4 bases; unmatched junction nucleotides: 2. Per the germline V gene, CDR1 is SGHDT and CDR2 is YYEEEE. The CDR3 runs 12 residues. CDR3 in amino acids: CASSADRYEQYF. The CDR3, as DNA: TGTGCCAGCAGCGCGGACAGGTACGAGCAGTACTTC. The variable domain in full, completed from reference TRBV5-6 and TRBJ2-7, reads DAGVTQSPTHLIKTRGQQVTLRCSPKSGHDTVSWYQQALGQGPQFIFQYYEEEERQRGNFPDRFSGHQFPNYSSELNVNALLLGDSALYLCASSADRYEQYFGPGTRLTVT.

This clonotype was observed many times. This chain links TRBV7-9 with TRBJ2-3, with TRBD1 identical over 9 bases. The germline V gene encodes CDR1 SEHNR and CDR2 FQNEAQ (reference sequence). Germline trimming cut 5 bases from V and 1 base from J; bases unmatched to any gene: 7. The CDR3 sequence is 16 residues long. The CDR3 region has the DNA TGTGCCAGCAGCCCACTGGGGGACAGGGGCACAGATACGCAGTATTTT. Amino acids: CASSPLGDRGTDTQYF. Supplemented by reference TRBV7-9 and TRBJ2-3, the full variable domain reads DTGVSQNPRHKITKRGQNVTFRCDPISEHNRLYWYRQTLGQGPEFLTYFQNEAQLEKSRLLSDRFSAERPKGSFSTLEIQRTEQGDSAMYLCASSPLGDRGTDTQYFGPGTRLTVL.

This clonotype was counted ten times or more. V is TRBV30 and J is TRBJ2-1; D gene unclear. The CDR3 length is 11 residues. The germline CDR1 and CDR2 sequences are GTSNPN and SVGIG (reference sequence). The V and J ends lost 2 bases and 10 bases respectively, with 9 bases between them. Written as DNA, the CDR3 is TGTGCCTGGAGTTCCCTAGGGGAGCAGTTCTTC. It is translated as CAWSSLGEQFF.

This clonotype was recorded at least ten times. The rearrangement uses TRBV27 and TRBJ1-6, with D possibly TRBD1 on 6 matching bases. V lost 5 bases and J 1 base, leaving 21 bases between the germline ends. The V gene's germline CDR1 is MNHEY and CDR2 SMNVEV (reference sequence). This CDR3 is built from 19 residues. CDR3: CASSPRQARGRSYNSPLHF. In DNA, the CDR3 is TGTGCCAGCAGTCCTCGACAGGCTAGGGGGAGGTCCTATAATTCACCCCTCCACTTT.

The genes are TRBV19 and TRBJ1-5; perhaps TRBD1 as D (5 bases). Germline CDR1 and CDR2: LNHDA and SQIVND (reference sequence). This CDR3 spans 13 amino acids. V dropped 5 bases and J dropped 4 bases, with 9 bases sitting between them. CDR3: CASSPRENQPQHF. The CDR3 bases are TGTGCCAGTAGTCCCAGGGAAAATCAGCCCCAGCATTTT.

In its sample, this clonotype was seen many times. This sequence joins TRBV6-2 or TRBV6-3 and TRBJ1-2; D uncertain. Trimming stripped 5 bases from V and 1 base from J, with 8 bases between. CDR1 MNHEY and CDR2 SVGEGT come from the germline V gene. The CDR3 consists of 13 residues. This CDR3 is CASSRTLNYGYTF. CDR3 bases: TGTGCCAGCAGTCGCACGCTTAACTATGGCTACACCTTC.

Many counts were recorded for this clonotype. The rearrangement joins TRBV25-1 to TRBJ1-5; D is ambiguous. Trimming removed 3 bases at V and 8 bases at J, with 14 bases between. The germline gives CDR1 MGHDK, CDR2 SYGVNS. The CDR3 has 14 residues. The CDR3 bases are TGTGCCAGCAGTGAGGGTACAGCTTGGGAGCCCCAGCATTTT. It specifies CASSEGTAWEPQHF. Full variable domain (rest looked up from reference TRBV25-1 and TRBJ1-5): EADIYQTPRYLVIGTGKKITLECSQTMGHDKMYWYQQDPGMELHLIHYSYGVNSTEKGDLSSESTVSRIRTEHFPLTLESARPSHTSQYLCASSEGTAWEPQHFGDGTRLSIL.

This clonotype was detected ten times or more. V gene TRBV12-3 or TRBV12-4 combines with J gene TRBJ1-3; possible D gene TRBD1, 5 bases. The CDR3 sequence is 15 residues long. Trimming pared 6 bases from V and 0 bases from J, leaving 12 bases between. CDR3 sequence reads: CASSPYRGSGNTIYF. In DNA form, the CDR3 reads TGTGCCAGCAGCCCTTATAGGGGCTCTGGAAACACCATATATTTT.

This clonotype was counted many times. The CDR3 bases are TGCGCCAGCAGCTTGGAACTCGGCGATGAATATGGCTACACCTTC. Translated, it gives CASSLELGDEYGYTF. The chain links TRBV5-1 to TRBJ1-2; D not resolved. The germline CDR1 and CDR2 sequences are SGHRS and YFSETQ. The CDR3 consists of 15 residues. Trimming removed 0 bases at V and 5 bases at J, with 14 bases between. Using reference TRBV5-1 and TRBJ1-2 for the parts outside the CDR3, the full variable domain is KAGVTQTPRYLIKTRGQQVTLSCSPISGHRSVSWYQQTPGQGLQFLFEYFSETQRNKGNFPGRFSGRQFSNSRSEMNVSTLELGDSALYLCASSLELGDEYGYTFGSGTRLTVV.

This clonotype was seen only a few times. One end of the junction does not line up with germline, which may come from a read error. The chain uses TRBV20-1 and TRBJ2-7; D is perhaps TRBD1 (5 bases). The CDR3 sequence is 13 residues long. From germline, CDR1 is DFQATT and CDR2 SNEGSKA (reference sequence). The DNA for the CDR3 is TGCAGTGCTAGAGCGATTGGGCGACAGCAGAATGCCTTC. Translated, it gives CSARAIGRQQNAF.

This clonotype was recorded at least ten times. The V gene is TRBV12-3 or TRBV12-4, the J gene TRBJ1-6, with 10 bases identical to TRBD1. This CDR3 is built from 14 residues. The junction had 10 bases not matched to a gene; V was cut back by 6 bases and J by 14 bases. CDR3 DNA sequence: TGTGCCAGCAGACCCACCAGGACAGGGGGTTCCCTCCACTTT. Translated, it gives CASRPTRTGGSLHF.

There are many counts of this clonotype. CDR3 amino acids: CASSLVPRENYGYTF. CDR3 in DNA: TGCGCCAGCAGCTTGGTCCCGCGGGAGAACTATGGCTACACCTTC. V and J are TRBV5-1 and TRBJ1-2, with D hard to call. Germline V gene data show CDR1 as SGHRS and CDR2 as YFSETQ. V lost 0 bases and J 2 bases, leaving 11 bases between the germline ends. The CDR3 is 15 residues long. Full variable domain (missing parts from reference TRBV5-1 and TRBJ1-2): KAGVTQTPRYLIKTRGQQVTLSCSPISGHRSVSWYQQTPGQGLQFLFEYFSETQRNKGNFPGRFSGRQFSNSRSEMNVSTLELGDSALYLCASSLVPRENYGYTFGSGTRLTVV.

This clonotype showed up many times. The chain employs TRBV5-6 and TRBJ2-1; D gene unclear. The CDR3 covers 15 residues. Trimming removed 4 bases from V and 2 bases from J, with 13 bases in between. CDR1 SGHDT and CDR2 YYEEEE come from the germline V gene. In DNA form, the CDR3 reads TGTGCCAGCAGCCCGACCATAAACCCCTACAATGAGCAGTTCTTC. Residues: CASSPTINPYNEQFF.

This clonotype has a count of ten or more. The V and J genes are TRBV20-1 and TRBJ2-1, with TRBD2 as a possible D gene (5 bases). The CDR3 is 14 residues long. The germline V and J ends were trimmed by 0 bases and 4 bases, with 10 bases remaining between them. Germline CDR1 and CDR2: DFQATT and SNEGSKA (reference sequence). CDR3 in amino acids: CSARDPGLYNEQFF. The CDR3 nucleotides are TGCAGTGCTAGAGACCCCGGACTGTACAATGAGCAGTTCTTC.

This clonotype was detected many times. This chain uses TRBV25-1 with TRBJ2-2; 9 bases map to TRBD1. This CDR3 region has 14 residues. Trimming removed 7 bases from V and 1 base from J; junction bases left unmatched: 1. The germline gives CDR1 MGHDK, CDR2 SYGVNS. CDR3 loop: CASKDRGNTGELFF. The CDR3, as DNA: TGTGCCAGCAAGGACAGGGGGAACACCGGGGAGCTGTTTTTT.

Many counts were recorded for this clonotype. This chain links TRBV27 with TRBJ2-7; D perhaps matches TRBD2 (5 bases). From germline, CDR1 is MNHEY and CDR2 SMNVEV (reference sequence). This CDR3 is built from 11 residues. CDR3: CPVGRLYEQYF. The CDR3 region has the DNA TGTCCCGTGGGGAGATTATACGAGCAGTACTTC.

The chain employs TRBV3-1 and TRBJ2-2, with 7 nucleotides matching TRBD1. The CDR3 contains 16 residues. Germline V gives CDR1 LGHDT, CDR2 YNNKEL (reference sequence). Trimming removed 4 bases from V and 5 bases from J; junction bases left unmatched: 10. CDR3 nucleotide sequence: TGTGCCAGCAGCCTTCTCCGGGACAGAGGGACCGGGGAGCTGTTTTTT. This gives the protein CASSLLRDRGTGELFF.

This chain links TRBV7-2 with TRBJ1-6; D gene ambiguous. Trimming took 5 bases from V and 7 from J, leaving 18 bases between them. The CDR3 spans 16 residues. Germline values: CDR1 SGHTA, CDR2 FQGNSA. The CDR3 nucleotides read TGTGCCAGCAGCCCTTCATCGGGGTCGCGGAATTCACCCCTCCACTTT. Translating it yields CASSPSSGSRNSPLHF.

This clonotype was observed a handful of times. The J gene is TRBJ2-1, the V gene TRBV3-1; D perhaps matches TRBD2 (5 bases). CDR1 and CDR2 from the germline V gene are LGHDT and YNNKEL (reference sequence). CDR3 length: 16 amino acids. Between the trimmed V and J ends, which lost 1 base and 4 bases, there was a span of 14 bases. The CDR3 loop is CASSQGPGIGYNEQFF. The CDR3 region has the DNA TGTGCCAGCAGCCAAGGTCCCGGGATCGGTTACAATGAGCAGTTCTTC.

This clonotype was seen at least ten times. This rearrangement joins TRBV28 to TRBJ2-7; maybe TRBD2 (6 bases). The CDR3 sequence is 14 residues long. Germline CDR1 is MDHEN and CDR2 is SYDVKM. Trimming left V 4 bases short and J 2 bases short, with 12 bases between. CDR3 sequence (DNA): TGTGCCAGCAGTTCCGGGGGACCGACCTACGAGCAGTACTTC. Residues: CASSSGGPTYEQYF.

Ten or more counts support this clonotype. The chain recombines TRBV5-1 with TRBJ2-3; D uncertain. Trimming shortened V by 2 bases and J by 5 bases, and 12 bases separated the two germline ends. The CDR3 totals 14 residues. The germline gives CDR1 SGHRS, CDR2 YFSETQ. This CDR3 is CASSFGPSGDTQYF. In DNA, the CDR3 is TGCGCCAGCAGCTTTGGCCCTTCCGGAGATACGCAGTATTTT.

This clonotype was seen many times. The chain has TRBV7-9 and TRBJ1-1; 7 bases are a match to TRBD1. Germline CDR1 and CDR2: SEHNR and FQNEAQ (reference sequence). This CDR3 is 13 amino acids long. With 5 bases clipped from V and 8 bases from J, the junction kept 8 bases outside the gene matches. In DNA form, the CDR3 reads TGTGCCAGCAGCCCGTCCGGGACAGACGAAGCTTTCTTT. Protein sequence: CASSPSGTDEAFF.

Ten or more counts support this clonotype. The chain couples TRBV18 to TRBJ1-1; a possible D gene is TRBD1 (6 bases). Trimming stripped 1 base from V and 2 bases from J, with 8 bases between. Germline CDR1 is KGHSH and CDR2 is LQKENI. The CDR3 runs 14 residues. For the CDR3, the DNA is TGTGCCAGCTCACCACGAGGGGGAAACACTGAAGCTTTCTTT. Protein: CASSPRGGNTEAFF.